These 16 T cell receptor beta chains were sequenced from one sample in a study of beta chain features in type 1 diabetes. General study points: Significant though moderate, a shortening of TCRB CDR3s appeared in all four CD4+ subsets of Type 1 diabetes patients.

Their antigens remain unidentified. Isolated RNA was reverse transcribed in full, so expressed TCRB transcripts were sequenced. Sequencing used immunoSEQ multiplex PCR; TCRdb keeps in-frame clones, though not all of them. Altogether approximately 140,000 clones are present, approximately 9% being singletons, with the ten largest covering 0.65% to 0.75%. The sequenced material came from central memory CD4+ T cells from blood. The receptor source for this set is a man between 25 and 39 years old with type 1 diabetes.

The chain recombines TRBV5-1 with TRBJ2-1; 13 positions agree with TRBD2. CDR3 length: 15 amino acids. The V gene's germline CDR1 is SGHRS and CDR2 YFSETQ. Losses at the gene ends were 5 bases for V and 7 bases for J; bases not matched to a gene: 6. CDR3 in DNA: TGCGCCAGCAGGGAAGGGACTAGCGGGGAAAATGAGCAGTTCTTC. Translation: CASREGTSGENEQFF.

CDR3 bases: TGTGCCAGTAGTCCTTCGGACAGGGAGAGTTCACCCCTCCACTTT. Protein: CASSPSDRESSPLHF. The V call is TRBV19, the J call TRBJ1-6; 8 nucleotides align to TRBD1. The J segment lost 9 bases and the V segment lost 5 bases, leaving 9 bases of the junction unmatched. This CDR3 region has 15 residues. CDR1 and CDR2 (germline): LNHDA, SQIVND (reference sequence).

This clone turned up a few times. CDR3 region: CASSTGTGSTGELFF. In DNA form, the CDR3 reads TGTGCCAGCAGCACCGGGACAGGGAGCACCGGGGAGCTGTTTTTT. V usage is TRBV5-5 and J usage is TRBJ2-2; 9 bases are a match to TRBD1. The germline V gene has CDR1 SGHKS and CDR2 YYEKEE (reference sequence). The CDR3 extends over 15 amino acids. Trimming cost V 4 bases and J 4 bases; bases outside gene matches: 5.

The sample holds a few counts of this clone. The J gene is TRBJ1-6, the V gene TRBV5-6; the D gene is possibly TRBD1 (6 bases). V was shortened by 2 bases and J by 7 bases, with 10 bases between the two germline ends. The CDR3 is made up of 14 amino acids. Germline V gene data show CDR1 as SGHDT and CDR2 as YYEEEE. This CDR3 reads CASSFTGKNSPLHF. As DNA, the CDR3 is TGTGCCAGCAGCTTCACAGGGAAGAATTCACCCCTCCACTTT.

This clone has more than one count but fewer than ten. CDR3 sequence (DNA): TGTGCCAGTAGCCCGACAGGGGGTATGGGGACCCAGTACTTC. This codes for CASSPTGGMGTQYF. This chain uses TRBV19 with TRBJ2-5; 9 bases line up with TRBD1. The CDR3 is made up of 14 amino acids. Unmatched junction bases numbered 9, after V lost 6 bases and J lost 7 bases. Per germline, CDR1 LNHDA and CDR2 SQIVND (reference sequence).

The chain carries TRBV5-4 and TRBJ1-5; 8 bases map to TRBD1. J lost 6 bases, V lost 0 bases, and 5 bases had no gene match. The CDR3 runs to 15 residues. CDR1 is SGHNT and CDR2 is YYREEE in the germline V gene (reference sequence). CDR3 DNA: TGTGCCAGCAGCTTGGGCAGGGGGCGCACTCAGCCCCAGCATTTT. Translation: CASSLGRGRTQPQHF.

This clone was detected a few times. J is TRBJ2-5 and V is TRBV10-3; the match to TRBD2 covers 11 bases. Germline values: CDR1 ENHRY, CDR2 SYGVKD. V trimming: 9 bases; J trimming: 3 bases; junction bases outside the gene matches: 3. This CDR3 is built from 13 residues. CDR3 sequence reads: CAISGGEEETQYF. CDR3 nucleotides: TGTGCCATTAGCGGGGGGGAAGAAGAGACCCAGTACTTC.

As concerns this clone: Germline is not matched at one junction end, which may reflect a read error. The chain has TRBV4-1 and TRBJ2-3, with 11 bases that match TRBD2. Germline loops: CDR1 MGHRA, CDR2 YSYEKL. The CDR3 totals 14 residues. The CDR3 sequence: CASSQDLPSGGLSF. In nucleotides, the CDR3 is TGCGCCAGCAGCCAGGATCTTCCTAGCGGGGGGCTCAGTTTC.

This clone has more than one count but fewer than ten. The rearrangement joins TRBV7-2 to TRBJ1-2; the D is unclear. The CDR3 totals 15 residues. V lost 4 bases, J lost 1 base, and 13 bases lay in between. Germline CDR1 SGHTA, CDR2 FQGNSA. The CDR3 region is CASSWSGSINYGYTF. The CDR3 nucleotides read TGTGCCAGCAGCTGGAGCGGATCCATTAACTATGGCTACACCTTC.

Of note for this clone: One end of the junction is discordant with germline, which a read error may explain. V usage is TRBV7-3 and J usage is TRBJ2-5; no firm D call. The CDR3 loop spans 15 amino acids. Germline V gives CDR1 SGHTA, CDR2 FQGTGA. The CDR3 coding sequence is TGTGCTAGCAGCTTTCTTACAACTCCCGGGGAGACCCAGTACTTC. Translating it yields CASSFLTTPGETQYF.

The chain has TRBV11-2 and TRBJ2-1; the match to TRBD1 covers 11 bases. Germline V CDR1 and CDR2: SGHAT, FQNNGV. This CDR3 spans 16 amino acids. V lost 2 bases to trimming and J lost 8 bases; unmatched junction nucleotides: 8. The DNA for the CDR3 is TGTGCCAGCAGCTTAAATGCGGGACAGGGGGTCGATGAGCAGTTCTTC. This codes for CASSLNAGQGVDEQFF. Variable domain in full (rest from reference TRBV11-2 and TRBJ2-1): EAGVAQSPRYKIIEKRQSVAFWCNPISGHATLYWYQQILGQGPKLLIQFQNNGVVDDSQLPKDRFSAERLKGVDSTLKIQPAKLEDSAVYLCASSLNAGQGVDEQFFGPGTRLTVL.

The chain is built from TRBV27 and TRBJ1-1; D call uncertain. With 7 bases removed from V and 3 bases from J, the gap between germline ends came to 12 bases. CDR3 length: 13 amino acids. The V gene's germline CDR1 is MNHEY and CDR2 SMNVEV (reference sequence). The chain's CDR3 is CASTLNQDTEAFF. The CDR3 DNA is TGTGCCAGCACCTTAAACCAGGACACTGAAGCTTTCTTT.

The chain combines TRBV19 with TRBJ1-1; D perhaps matches TRBD1 (6 bases). CDR1 LNHDA and CDR2 SQIVND come from the germline V gene (reference sequence). CDR3 length: 13 residues. With 4 bases removed from V and 1 base from J, the gap between germline ends came to 7 bases. The CDR3, as DNA: TGTGCCAGTAGTAAGGACAGGAACACTGAAGCTTTCTTT. Protein product: CASSKDRNTEAFF. The whole variable domain, remainder taken from reference TRBV19 and TRBJ1-1, is DGGITQSPKYLFRKEGQNVTLSCEQNLNHDAMYWYRQDPGQGLRLIYYSQIVNDFQKGDIAEGYSVSREKKESFPLTVTSAQKNPTAFYLCASSKDRNTEAFFGQGTRLTVV.

The chain has TRBV7-3 and TRBJ2-1; the match to TRBD2 covers 11 bases. The length of the CDR3 is 17 residues. V was clipped by 5 bases and J by 7 bases; unmatched bases: 13. Germline V gene lookup returns CDR1 SGHTA and CDR2 FQGTGA. The CDR3 region is CASSPPGSGGAGNEQFF. The CDR3 bases are TGTGCCAGCAGCCCCCCTGGTAGCGGGGGGGCCGGTAATGAGCAGTTCTTC.

A few counts support this clone. This sequence joins TRBV19 and TRBJ1-6; 11 nucleotides match TRBD1. Germline lookup yields CDR1 LNHDA and CDR2 SQIVND (reference sequence). Germline trimming cut 4 bases from V and 7 bases from J; bases unmatched to any gene: 3. The CDR3 length is 15 residues. The CDR3 is CASSTRDRGNSPLHF. CDR3 DNA: TGTGCCAGTAGTACCCGGGACAGGGGGAATTCACCCCTCCACTTT.

The rearrangement uses TRBV19 and TRBJ1-1; unclear D gene. Germline CDR1 and CDR2: LNHDA and SQIVND (reference sequence). The ends were cut back, 1 base at V and 7 bases at J, with 13 bases in the middle. CDR3 length: 14 residues. CDR3: CASSIVQAVGEAFF. CDR3 bases: TGTGCCAGTAGTATAGTCCAGGCCGTGGGTGAAGCTTTCTTT.